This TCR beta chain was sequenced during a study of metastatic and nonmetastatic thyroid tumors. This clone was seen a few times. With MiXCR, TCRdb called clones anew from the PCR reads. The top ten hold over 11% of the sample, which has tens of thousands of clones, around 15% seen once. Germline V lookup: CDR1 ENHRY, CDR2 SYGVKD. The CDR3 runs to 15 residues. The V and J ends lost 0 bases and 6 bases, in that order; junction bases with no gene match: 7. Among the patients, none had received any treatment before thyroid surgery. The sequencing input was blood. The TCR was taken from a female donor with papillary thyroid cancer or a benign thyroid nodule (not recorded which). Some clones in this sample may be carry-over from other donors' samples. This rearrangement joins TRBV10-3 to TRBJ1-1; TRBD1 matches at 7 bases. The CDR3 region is CAISESARGAPEAFF. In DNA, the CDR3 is TGTGCCATCAGTGAGTCGGCCAGGGGGGCTCCTGAAGCTTTCTTT.